The 20 T cell receptor beta chains given below trace back to one sample, sequenced in a study of blood T cell repertoires in COVID-19. Clones were sequenced by immunoSEQ multiplex PCR, and TCRdb holds only the in-frame ones, with some missing. The table has about 79,000 clones, approximately 90% seen once. The sample consisted of peripheral blood. The receptors shown here come from a man aged 65 to 85 with active or convalescent COVID-19.

The rearrangement uses TRBV28 and TRBJ1-5, with D perhaps matching TRBD1 (5 bases). The length of the CDR3 is 14 residues. CDR1 MDHEN and CDR2 SYDVKM come from the germline V gene. V was shortened by 1 base and J by 8 bases, with 12 bases between the two germline ends. The CDR3 nucleotides read TGTGCCAGCAGTTTATTTCTGGGGGGGGAGCCCCAGCATTTT. Amino acids: CASSLFLGGEPQHF.

This clone was seen a single time. The genes are TRBV19 and TRBJ1-4; TRBD1 is a possible D gene (5 bases). The CDR3 is made up of 13 amino acids. The germline V and J ends were trimmed by 7 bases and 7 bases, with 13 bases remaining between them. Germline assignment: CDR1 LNHDA and CDR2 SQIVND (reference sequence). CDR3 amino acids: CASKGLRGEKLFF. CDR3 DNA sequence: TGTGCCAGTAAGGGACTTCGTGGTGAAAAACTGTTTTTT.

The chain uses TRBV7-9 and TRBJ1-1; D is ambiguous. Germline values: CDR1 SEHNR, CDR2 FQNEAQ (reference sequence). This CDR3 is built from 14 residues. V gave up 3 bases and J gave up 2 bases, with 10 bases separating them. CDR3 protein: CASSLEGSNTEAFF. As DNA, the CDR3 is TGTGCCAGCAGCTTGGAGGGTTCCAACACTGAAGCTTTCTTT.

This clone was detected once. This rearrangement joins TRBV4-1 to TRBJ1-1; TRBD1 is a possible D gene (5 bases). This CDR3 is 16 amino acids long. V lost 1 base, J lost 4 bases, and 16 bases lay in between. CDR1 is MGHRA and CDR2 is YSYEKL in the germline V gene. DNA for the CDR3: TGCGCCAGCAGCCAAGGGTCAGGGCAGGGTCTCACTGAAGCTTTCTTT. Residues: CASSQGSGQGLTEAFF.

The rearrangement uses TRBV7-9 and TRBJ1-6; 7 bases match TRBD1. The CDR3 consists of 14 residues. Looked up from germline, CDR1 is SEHNR and CDR2 is FQNEAQ (reference sequence). The V gene end was trimmed by 3 bases and the J gene end by 7 bases; junction bases not matched to a gene: 3. CDR3: CASSFYRGNSPLHF. DNA of the CDR3: TGTGCCAGCAGCTTTTACAGGGGCAATTCACCCCTCCACTTT. The complete variable domain, with remaining parts taken from reference TRBV7-9 and TRBJ1-6, reads DTGVSQNPRHKITKRGQNVTFRCDPISEHNRLYWYRQTLGQGPEFLTYFQNEAQLEKSRLLSDRFSAERPKGSFSTLEIQRTEQGDSAMYLCASSFYRGNSPLHFGNGTRLTVT.

This chain links TRBV3-1 (or the pseudogene TRBV3-2) with TRBJ1-2; D ambiguous. The CDR3 contains 13 residues. Germline values: CDR1 LGHDT, CDR2 YNNKEL (reference sequence). The V end lost 4 bases, the J end lost 7 bases, and 13 bases lay between the germline ends. The CDR3 nucleotides read TGTGCCAGCAGCCCCAAAGGAGGCCCTGGCTACACCTTC. It yields the protein CASSPKGGPGYTF.

V gene TRBV28 combines with J gene TRBJ1-4; a weak D match, TRBD1 (6 bases). V was cut by 4 bases and J by 6 bases, with 9 bases left in between. CDR1 MDHEN and CDR2 SYDVKM come from the germline V gene. The CDR3 is made up of 13 amino acids. Here the CDR3 DNA reads TGTGCCAGCAGTTCAGGGGTGGATGAAAAACTGTTTTTT. Translating gives CASSSGVDEKLFF.

The DNA for the CDR3 is TGTGCCAGCAGTGTAGGGGGCCGAACTACCTACGAGCAGTACTTC. Translation gives CASSVGGRTTYEQYF. This chain links TRBV3-1 (or the pseudogene TRBV3-2) with TRBJ2-7; TRBD1 aligns across 7 bases. CDR1 LGHDT and CDR2 YNNKEL come from the germline V gene (reference sequence). V gave up 6 bases and J gave up 2 bases; unmatched junction bases: 10. The CDR3 has 15 amino acids.

The gene calls are TRBV13 and TRBJ1-3; the D gene is possibly TRBD1 (5 bases). The CDR3 length is 14 residues. The V end was cut by 6 bases, the J end by 4 bases, with 13 bases between. Germline CDR1 reads PRHDT; CDR2 reads FYEKMQ (reference sequence). The CDR3 here is CASRTGGIGNTIYF. CDR3 coding DNA: TGTGCCAGCAGGACCGGGGGTATAGGAAACACCATATATTTT.

The CDR3, as DNA: TGTGCCATCAGGGCGGGGGCTGGGTACGAGCAGTACTTC. Translated, it gives CAIRAGAGYEQYF. The genes are TRBV10-3 and TRBJ2-7, with D maybe TRBD2 (7 bases). This CDR3 comprises 13 residues. Trimming took 6 bases from V and 4 from J, leaving 13 bases between them. CDR1 is ENHRY, CDR2 SYGVKD, per germline.

This chain uses TRBV9 with TRBJ1-1; a weak D match, TRBD1 (5 bases). Trimming took 4 bases from V and 1 from J, leaving 11 bases between them. The CDR3 is 14 residues long. CDR1 SGDLS and CDR2 YYNGEE come from the germline V gene. CDR3 protein: CASSKQVSNTEAFF. The CDR3 DNA reads as TGTGCCAGCAGCAAACAGGTTTCGAACACTGAAGCTTTCTTT.

The V call is TRBV24-1, the J call TRBJ2-4; 7 nucleotides agree with TRBD1. Trimming cost V 9 bases and J 4 bases; bases outside gene matches: 5. Germline V gene data show CDR1 as KGHDR and CDR2 as SFDVKD. The CDR3 runs 13 residues. The DNA of the CDR3 is TGTGCCACCGAAGACAGGGCGAAAAACATTCAGTACTTC. It yields the protein CATEDRAKNIQYF.

V usage is TRBV2 and J usage is TRBJ2-7; D uncertain. V was trimmed by 3 bases and J by 4 bases, leaving 4 bases between them. The germline CDR1 and CDR2 sequences are SNHLY and FYNNEI. This CDR3 has 11 amino acids. The CDR3 nucleotides read TGTGCCAGCAGTGAGAGGTACGAGCAGTACTTC. Amino acid sequence: CASSERYEQYF.

The chain joins TRBV2 to TRBJ2-5, with 10 bases fitting TRBD1. Germline CDR1 SNHLY, CDR2 FYNNEI. V was clipped by 6 bases and J by 2 bases; unmatched bases: 3. CDR3 length: 14 amino acids. The chain's CDR3 is CASRPGQGQETQYF. CDR3 sequence (DNA): TGTGCCAGCAGACCGGGACAGGGGCAAGAGACCCAGTACTTC.

This clone was seen a single time. This chain links TRBV6-1 with TRBJ1-6; weak D call: TRBD1 (5 bases). This CDR3 comprises 14 residues. Germline CDR1 MNHNS, CDR2 SASEGT. Trimming cost V 6 bases and J 6 bases, with 12 bases left between them. The CDR3 sequence is CASSHRGINSPLHF. Written as DNA, the CDR3 is TGTGCCAGCAGCCACCGGGGGATTAATTCACCCCTCCACTTT.

This clone was detected once. The V and J genes are TRBV25-1 and TRBJ2-3; 11 nucleotides line up with TRBD2. V was clipped by 7 bases and J by 0 bases; unmatched bases: 6. Germline assignment: CDR1 MGHDK and CDR2 SYGVNS. The CDR3 is made up of 16 amino acids. CDR3 sequence reads: CASTLTSGTSTDTQYF. Here the CDR3 DNA reads TGTGCCAGCACGCTGACTAGCGGGACTAGCACAGATACGCAGTATTTT.

This chain joins TRBV2 and TRBJ1-1; D is possibly TRBD1 (5 bases). Germline lookup yields CDR1 SNHLY and CDR2 FYNNEI. V gave up 6 bases and J gave up 5 bases, with 13 bases separating them. The CDR3 is made up of 13 amino acids. This CDR3 reads CASSGRGNTEAFF. Here the CDR3 DNA reads TGTGCCAGCAGCGGACGGGGGAATACTGAAGCTTTCTTT.

This clone was detected a few times. The V call is TRBV27, the J call TRBJ2-7; TRBD2 matches 7 bases. J lost 6 bases, V lost 0 bases, and 8 bases had no gene match. This CDR3 contains 15 residues. Germline loops: CDR1 MNHEY, CDR2 SMNVEV (reference sequence). CDR3 coding DNA: TGTGCCAGCAGTTTATCCCCGGGACTACCGTTCGAGCAGTACTTC. This encodes CASSLSPGLPFEQYF.

The chain is built from TRBV28 and TRBJ1-4; D is uncertain. CDR1 and CDR2 (germline): MDHEN, SYDVKM. The CDR3 runs 16 residues. Trimming pared 5 bases from V and 7 bases from J, leaving 20 bases between. The CDR3 nucleotides read TGTGCCAGCAGTCCCCGGATTCGGGCGGGAGGTGAAAAACTGTTTTTT. Amino acid sequence: CASSPRIRAGGEKLFF. The variable domain in full, with the rest retrieved from reference TRBV28 and TRBJ1-4, is DVKVTQSSRYLVKRTGEKVFLECVQDMDHENMFWYRQDPGLGLRLIYFSYDVKMKEKGDIPEGYSVSREKKERFSLILESASTNQTSMYLCASSPRIRAGGEKLFFGSGTQLSVL.

The V call is TRBV29-1, the J call TRBJ1-2; D is possibly TRBD1 (5 bases). V was pared by 7 bases and J by 2 bases, with 17 bases between. Germline assignment: CDR1 SQVTM and CDR2 ANQGSEA. The CDR3 sequence is 14 residues long. The CDR3 here is CSARVGSNNYGYTF. The CDR3 coding sequence is TGCAGCGCCAGGGTGGGCAGCAACAACTATGGCTACACCTTC.